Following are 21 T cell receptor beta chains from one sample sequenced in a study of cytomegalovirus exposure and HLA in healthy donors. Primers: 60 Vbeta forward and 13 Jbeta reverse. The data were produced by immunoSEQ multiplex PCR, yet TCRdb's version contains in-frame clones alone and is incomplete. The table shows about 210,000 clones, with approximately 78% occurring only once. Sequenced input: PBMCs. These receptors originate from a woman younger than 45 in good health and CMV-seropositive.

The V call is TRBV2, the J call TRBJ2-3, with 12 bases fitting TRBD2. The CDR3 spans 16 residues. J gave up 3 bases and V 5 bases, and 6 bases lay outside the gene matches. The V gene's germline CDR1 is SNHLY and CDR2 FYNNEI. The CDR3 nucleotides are TGTGCCAGCAGTTCCGGACTAGCGGGACTAACAGATACGCAGTATTTT. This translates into CASSSGLAGLTDTQYF.

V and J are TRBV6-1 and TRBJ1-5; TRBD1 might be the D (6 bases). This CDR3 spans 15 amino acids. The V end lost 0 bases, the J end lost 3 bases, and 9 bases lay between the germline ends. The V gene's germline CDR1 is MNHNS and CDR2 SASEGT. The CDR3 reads CASSEAGGVNQPQHF. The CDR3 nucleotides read TGTGCCAGCAGTGAAGCAGGGGGGGTCAATCAGCCCCAGCATTTT.

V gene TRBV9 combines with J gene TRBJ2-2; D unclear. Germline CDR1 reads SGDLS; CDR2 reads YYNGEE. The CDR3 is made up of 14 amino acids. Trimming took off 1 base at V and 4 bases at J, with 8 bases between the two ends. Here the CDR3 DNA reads TGTGCCAGCAGCGTATTTGACTCCACCGGGGAGCTGTTTTTT. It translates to CASSVFDSTGELFF.

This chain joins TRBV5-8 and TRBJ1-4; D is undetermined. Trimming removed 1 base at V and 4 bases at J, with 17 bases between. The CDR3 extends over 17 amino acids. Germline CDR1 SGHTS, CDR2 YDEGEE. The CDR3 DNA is TGTGCCAGCAGCTTGCTAAGGTCCGGAGGAATTAATGAAAAACTGTTTTTT. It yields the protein CASSLLRSGGINEKLFF.

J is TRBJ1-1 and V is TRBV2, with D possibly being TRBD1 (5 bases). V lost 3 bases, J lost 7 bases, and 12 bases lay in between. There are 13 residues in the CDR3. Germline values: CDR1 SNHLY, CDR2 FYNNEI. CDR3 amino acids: CASSDGGGFEAFF. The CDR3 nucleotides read TGTGCCAGCAGTGATGGCGGGGGTTTTGAAGCTTTCTTT.

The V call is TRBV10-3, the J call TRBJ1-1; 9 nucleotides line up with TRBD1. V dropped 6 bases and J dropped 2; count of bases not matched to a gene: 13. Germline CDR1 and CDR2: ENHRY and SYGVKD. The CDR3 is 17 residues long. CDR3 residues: CAISRPGQGRYNTEAFF. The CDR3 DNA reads TGTGCCATCAGCAGACCGGGACAGGGAAGATACAACACTGAAGCTTTCTTT.

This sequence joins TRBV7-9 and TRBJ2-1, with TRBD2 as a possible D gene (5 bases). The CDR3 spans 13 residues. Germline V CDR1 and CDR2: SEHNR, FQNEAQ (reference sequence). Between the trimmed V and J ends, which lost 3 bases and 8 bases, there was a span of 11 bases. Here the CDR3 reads CASSFTSNDEQFF. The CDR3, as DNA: TGTGCCAGCAGCTTTACTAGTAACGATGAGCAGTTCTTC.

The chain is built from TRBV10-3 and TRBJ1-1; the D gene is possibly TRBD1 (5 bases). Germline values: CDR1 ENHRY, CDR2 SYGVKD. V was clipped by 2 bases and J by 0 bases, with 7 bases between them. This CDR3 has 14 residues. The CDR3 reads CAISEKGMNTEAFF. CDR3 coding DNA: TGTGCCATCAGTGAGAAGGGGATGAACACTGAAGCTTTCTTT.

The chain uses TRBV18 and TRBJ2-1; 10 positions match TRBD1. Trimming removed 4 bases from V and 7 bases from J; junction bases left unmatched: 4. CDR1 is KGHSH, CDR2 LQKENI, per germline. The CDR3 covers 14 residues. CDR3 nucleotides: TGTGCCAGCTCACGCCGGGACAGGGGAAATGAGCAGTTCTTC. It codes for CASSRRDRGNEQFF.

The CDR3, as DNA: TGTGCCAGCAGCTTACCAGCGGGACCAGATACGCAGTATTTT. Residues: CASSLPAGPDTQYF. The chain combines TRBV7-9 with TRBJ2-3; 7 nucleotides match TRBD2. The CDR3 covers 14 residues. Germline-derived CDR1 and CDR2 are SEHNR and FQNEAQ (reference sequence). Germline trimming cut 2 bases from V and 4 bases from J; bases unmatched to any gene: 3.

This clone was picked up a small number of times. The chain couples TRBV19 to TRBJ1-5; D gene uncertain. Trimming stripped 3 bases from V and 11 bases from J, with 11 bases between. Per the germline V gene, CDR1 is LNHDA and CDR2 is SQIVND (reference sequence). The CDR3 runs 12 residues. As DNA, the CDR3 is TGTGCCAGTAGTATTGGGTCAGAGGCCCAGCATTTT. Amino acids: CASSIGSEAQHF. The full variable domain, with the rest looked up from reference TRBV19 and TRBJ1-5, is DGGITQSPKYLFRKEGQNVTLSCEQNLNHDAMYWYRQDPGQGLRLIYYSQIVNDFQKGDIAEGYSVSREKKESFPLTVTSAQKNPTAFYLCASSIGSEAQHFGDGTRLSIL.

The CDR3 DNA is TGTGCCAGCAGCTTGGGATTAATCCGGGCGAACACCGGGGAGCTGTTTTTT. Translation: CASSLGLIRANTGELFF. The chain combines TRBV5-4 with TRBJ2-2; D is unresolved. The CDR3 is 17 residues long. Trimming shortened V by 0 bases and J by 0 bases, and 12 bases separated the two germline ends. Germline V CDR1 and CDR2: SGHNT, YYREEE (reference sequence).

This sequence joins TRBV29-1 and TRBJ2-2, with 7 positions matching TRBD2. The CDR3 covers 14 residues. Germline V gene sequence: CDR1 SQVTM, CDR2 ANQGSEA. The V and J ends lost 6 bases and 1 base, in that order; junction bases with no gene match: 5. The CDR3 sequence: CSVGGGRNTGELFF. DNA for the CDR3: TGCAGCGTCGGGGGAGGGCGGAACACCGGGGAGCTGTTTTTT.

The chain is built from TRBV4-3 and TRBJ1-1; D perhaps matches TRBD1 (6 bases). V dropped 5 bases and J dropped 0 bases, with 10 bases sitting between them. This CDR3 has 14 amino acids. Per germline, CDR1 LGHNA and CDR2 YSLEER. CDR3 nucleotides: TGCGCCAGCAGCTGTGGACAGATGAACACTGAAGCTTTCTTT. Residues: CASSCGQMNTEAFF.

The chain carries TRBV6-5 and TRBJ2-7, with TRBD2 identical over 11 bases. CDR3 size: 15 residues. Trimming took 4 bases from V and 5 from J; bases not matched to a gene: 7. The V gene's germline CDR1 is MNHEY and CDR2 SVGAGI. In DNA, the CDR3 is TGTGCCAGCAGTTTCACTAGCGGGAGATCCCACGAGCAGTACTTC. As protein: CASSFTSGRSHEQYF.

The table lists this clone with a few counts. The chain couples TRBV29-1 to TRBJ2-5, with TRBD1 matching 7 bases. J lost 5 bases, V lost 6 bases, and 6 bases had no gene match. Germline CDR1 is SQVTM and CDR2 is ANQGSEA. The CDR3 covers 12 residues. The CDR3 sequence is CSVTGAGETQYF. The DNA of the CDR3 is TGCAGCGTCACAGGGGCAGGGGAGACCCAGTACTTC.

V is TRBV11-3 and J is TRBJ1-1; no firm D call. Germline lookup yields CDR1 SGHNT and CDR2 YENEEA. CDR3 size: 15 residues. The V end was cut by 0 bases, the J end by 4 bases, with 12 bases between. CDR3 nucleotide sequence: TGTGCCAGCAGCTTAGATCCTGGGGAGGGCACTGAAGCTTTCTTT. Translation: CASSLDPGEGTEAFF. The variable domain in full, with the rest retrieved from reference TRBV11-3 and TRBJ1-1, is EAGVVQSPRYKIIEKKQPVAFWCNPISGHNTLYWYLQNLGQGPELLIRYENEEAVDDSQLPKDRFSAERLKGVDSTLKIQPAELGDSAVYLCASSLDPGEGTEAFFGQGTRLTVV.

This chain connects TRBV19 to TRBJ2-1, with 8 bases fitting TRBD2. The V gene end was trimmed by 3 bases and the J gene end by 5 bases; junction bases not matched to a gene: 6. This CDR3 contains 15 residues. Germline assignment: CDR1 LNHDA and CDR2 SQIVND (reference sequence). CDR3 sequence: CASSITGGPHNEQFF. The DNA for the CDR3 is TGTGCCAGTAGTATCACGGGAGGGCCCCACAATGAGCAGTTCTTC.

The CDR3 is CASSPGRDSGKNIQYF. The DNA of the CDR3 is TGTGCCAGCAGCCCGGGGCGGGACAGCGGCAAAAACATTCAGTACTTC. J is TRBJ2-4 and V is TRBV5-4; D might be TRBD1 (7 bases). V lost 4 bases and J 3 bases, leaving 17 bases between the germline ends. Germline V gene lookup returns CDR1 SGHNT and CDR2 YYREEE (reference sequence). The CDR3 has 16 residues.

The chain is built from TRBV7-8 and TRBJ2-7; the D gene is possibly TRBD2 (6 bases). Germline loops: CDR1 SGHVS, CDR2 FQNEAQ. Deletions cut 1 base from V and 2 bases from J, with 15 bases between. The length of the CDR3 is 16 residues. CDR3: CASSLEVADIPYEQYF. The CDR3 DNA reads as TGTGCCAGCAGCTTAGAGGTAGCGGACATCCCCTACGAGCAGTACTTC.

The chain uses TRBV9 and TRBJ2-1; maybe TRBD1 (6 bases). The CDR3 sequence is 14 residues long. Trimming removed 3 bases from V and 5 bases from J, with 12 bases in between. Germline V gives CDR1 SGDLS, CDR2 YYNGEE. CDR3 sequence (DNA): TGTGCCAGCAGCGCACTTGCAGGGGACAATGAGCAGTTCTTC. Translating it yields CASSALAGDNEQFF.